This T cell receptor (beta chain) appears in the sequencing data of a study of human T cells and chemical hapten exposure. In TCRdb, the RACE reads were re-called with MiXCR into one record per CDR3 protein. This table has 210,000 or so distinct CDR3 sequences, more than 20% appearing once. CDR1 is LGHDT, CDR2 YNNKEL, per germline (reference sequence). The germline V and J ends were trimmed by 0 bases and 1 base, with 18 bases remaining between them. The CDR3 contains 18 residues. The time point here: patch test 3, about 24 weeks after DPC sensitization. Treatment indicated: therapeutic diphenylcyclopropenone sensitization with weekly scalp DPC.

The TCR comes from a woman in her forties with alopecia areata. Some clones in this sample may be carry-over from other donors' samples. V gene TRBV3-1 combines with J gene TRBJ2-5; possible D gene TRBD2, 7 bases. The specimen comprised whole blood, sampled in connection with sensitization to the hapten diphenylcyclopropenone (DPC). The CDR3 loop is CASSQEVLGGTTQETQYF. For the CDR3, the DNA is TGTGCCAGCAGCCAAGAAGTTCTAGGGGGGACTACCCAAGAGACCCAGTACTTC.